These 9 T cell receptor beta chains share one sample of origin, sequenced in a study of CD8 T cells in Susac syndrome. With random hexamers, reverse transcription was performed on about 0.5 to 1 ug of RNA. TCRdb recomputed calls from the immunoSEQ multiplex PCR reads with MiXCR, one row per CDR3 protein. The table includes about 83,000 distinct CDR3 sequences, 90% to 97% detected once. Sequencing used CD8+ T cells from PBMCs. Receptor source: a human donor with Susac syndrome.

The chain links TRBV7-3 to TRBJ2-7; D gene uncertain. CDR1 and CDR2 from the germline V gene are SGHTA and FQGTGA. Trimming pared 8 bases from V and 6 bases from J, leaving 11 bases between. The CDR3 consists of 11 residues. CDR3 DNA: TGTGCCAGCCCCTTACAAGGCGAGCAGTACTTC. Protein: CASPLQGEQYF.

This clonotype has just one count. The chain combines TRBV12-5 with TRBJ2-5; D not certain. Germline V gene data show CDR1 as LGHNT and CDR2 as FRNRAP. The CDR3 consists of 13 residues. V was shortened by 5 bases and J by 7 bases, with 14 bases between the two germline ends. CDR3 sequence reads: CASGLGPKGTQYF. The CDR3 DNA follows: TGTGCTAGTGGTCTCGGGCCGAAGGGGACCCAGTACTTC.

The chain joins TRBV6-1 to TRBJ2-1; D might be TRBD1 or TRBD2, each matching 7 bases. Germline CDR1 and CDR2: MNHNS and SASEGT. The CDR3 consists of 14 residues. With 7 bases removed from V and 6 bases from J, the gap between germline ends came to 16 bases. Here the CDR3 reads CASKHRGGSNEQFF. The DNA for the CDR3 is TGTGCCAGCAAGCACAGGGGAGGGAGCAATGAGCAGTTCTTC.

The chain is built from TRBV20-1 and TRBJ1-5, with 8 bases that match TRBD1. The ends lost 2 bases at V and 3 bases at J; junction bases unmatched: 3. This CDR3 is 14 amino acids long. Germline V gene lookup returns CDR1 DFQATT and CDR2 SNEGSKA (reference sequence). CDR3 loop: CSARWTGNNQPQHF. The CDR3 bases are TGCAGTGCTAGATGGACAGGGAACAATCAGCCCCAGCATTTT.

The CDR3 loop reads CSVDRGETETQYF. As DNA, the CDR3 is TGCAGCGTTGATCGAGGGGAAACAGAGACCCAGTACTTC. The gene calls are TRBV29-1 and TRBJ2-5; the D gene could be TRBD1 or TRBD2 (5 bases each). Per the germline V gene, CDR1 is SQVTM and CDR2 is ANQGSEA. The CDR3 has 13 residues. V was trimmed by 3 bases and J by 4 bases, leaving 12 bases between them.

The chain links TRBV29-1 to TRBJ2-5; TRBD2 matches 11 bases. Germline assignment: CDR1 SQVTM and CDR2 ANQGSEA. This CDR3 is 12 amino acids long. V was pared by 6 bases and J by 3 bases, with 0 bases of the junction left unmatched. In nucleotides, the CDR3 is TGCAGCGTACTAGCGGGGGAAGAGACCCAGTACTTC. Translating it yields CSVLAGEETQYF.

The rearrangement uses TRBV9 and TRBJ2-2; D may be TRBD2 (5 bases). Germline V gene lookup returns CDR1 SGDLS and CDR2 YYNGEE. Trimming took off 8 bases at V and 4 bases at J, with 12 bases between the two ends. This CDR3 comprises 13 residues. The chain's CDR3 is CASMGVLTGELFF. In DNA form, the CDR3 reads TGTGCCAGTATGGGAGTGCTCACCGGGGAGCTGTTTTTT. Using reference TRBV9 and TRBJ2-2 for the parts outside the CDR3, the full variable domain is DSGVTQTPKHLITATGQRVTLRCSPRSGDLSVYWYQQSLDQGLQFLIQYYNGEERAKGNILERFSAQQFPDLHSELNLSSLELGDSALYFCASMGVLTGELFFGEGSRLTVL.

CDR3 nucleotide sequence: TGTGCCAGCAGTGACCCACTAGCGGGGAGAGAGACCCAGTACTTC. This codes for CASSDPLAGRETQYF. The chain recombines TRBV2 with TRBJ2-5; 10 nucleotides match TRBD2. Germline V gives CDR1 SNHLY, CDR2 FYNNEI. V dropped 3 bases and J dropped 4; count of bases not matched to a gene: 5. This CDR3 has 15 residues.

The rearrangement links TRBV19 to TRBJ1-1; no definite D call. Per the germline V gene, CDR1 is LNHDA and CDR2 is SQIVND (reference sequence). Between the trimmed V and J ends, which lost 2 bases and 0 bases, there was a span of 7 bases. The CDR3 loop spans 14 amino acids. CDR3 sequence reads: CASSISGVNTEAFF. The CDR3 region has the DNA TGTGCCAGTAGTATATCTGGGGTGAACACTGAAGCTTTCTTT.